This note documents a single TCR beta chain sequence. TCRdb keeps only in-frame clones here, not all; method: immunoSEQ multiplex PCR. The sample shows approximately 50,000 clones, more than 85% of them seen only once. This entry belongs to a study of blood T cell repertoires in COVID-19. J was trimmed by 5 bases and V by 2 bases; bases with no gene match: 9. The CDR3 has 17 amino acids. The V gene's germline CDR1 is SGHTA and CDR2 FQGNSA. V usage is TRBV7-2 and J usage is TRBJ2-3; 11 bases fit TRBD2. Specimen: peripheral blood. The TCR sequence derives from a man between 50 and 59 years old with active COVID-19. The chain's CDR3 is CASSLRLAGGGVDTQYF. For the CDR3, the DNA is TGTGCCAGCAGCTTACGCCTAGCGGGAGGCGGGGTAGATACGCAGTATTTT. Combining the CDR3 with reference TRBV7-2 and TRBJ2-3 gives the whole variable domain GAGVSQSPSNKVTEKGKDVELRCDPISGHTALYWYRQSLGQGLEFLIYFQGNSAPDKSGLPSDRFSAERTGGSVSTLTIQRTQQEDSAVYLCASSLRLAGGGVDTQYFGPGTRLTVL.